The subject of this entry is one TCR beta chain. This clonotype appeared a few times. The specificity of this receptor is unknown. Base qualities are missing; no much larger clone stands one base away. TCRdb shows the sequencer as Illumina HiSeq 1500. TCRdb reran the public reads through fastp at Q25 and MiXCR, keeping productive beta chains. Each record represents a unique CDR3 protein, reported with the most common genes and DNA among its rows. Counted in this sample were 310,000 or so distinct CDR3 sequences; roughly 25% of them appeared once. The top ten clonotypes cover approximately 15% of the sample. The sample comes from a study of T cell repertoires in cytomegalovirus infection (dated by TCRdb to about 2019). A note on the overall study: Donor HLA type was relevant to the analysis, as public TCR beta signatures indicated carriage of CMV infection together with the matching HLA type. The investigation overall reported the following: The ex vivo response was dominated by HLA-C-restricted CMV-specific TCR beta clonotypes, and the single most frequent clonotype in two of eight donors was supplied by these HLA-C-restricted clonotypes. Cumulative frequency of public TCR beta family members discriminated carriers of CMV infection plus the relevant HLA type in this cohort and an independent 352-donor cohort.

From the cysteine through the phenylalanine, the CDR3 covers 12 amino acids. The only DNA kept is the CDR3, 36 bases in frame from the first base. CDR1 is given as MNHEY and CDR2 as SMNVEV, both from the germline V gene (reference sequence). V and J lose 1 base and 5 bases, and a span of 3 bases separates them. Sequenced material: PBMCs. The clonotype was recovered from a human donor in good health (CMV status not recorded). Some clones in this sample may be carry-over from other donors' samples. The chain is encoded by TRBV27 joined to TRBJ2-1, with the D segment identity uncertain. The CDR3 in this case is CASSLYDNEQFF. The sequence in DNA is TGTGCCAGCAGTTTATACGACAATGAGCAGTTCTTC.